This T cell receptor (beta chain) was captured in a study of T cell clonality in common variable immunodeficiency. Each donor provided about 4.5 to 8.5 ml of heparinized whole blood. This clone was recorded many times. Its antigen is undetermined. Sequencing ends 3 residues short of the CDR3 end; the germline J gene provides the rest. Germline V CDR1 and CDR2: SNHLY, FYNNEI. Trimming stripped 7 bases from V and 6 bases from J, with 13 bases between. The CDR3 consists of 13 residues. The method was immunoSEQ multiplex PCR; TCRdb's version includes in-frame clones alone and lacks a portion of them. Singletons are absent from the sample, which has 50,000 to 60,000 clones. Overall study findings and caveats: Patient heterogeneity in the CVID cohort limited correlations between repertoire features and clinical complications. TCRbeta clonality was increased in CVID versus healthy controls.

This chain connects TRBV2 to TRBJ1-5; D is ambiguous. Sequencing used peripheral blood mononuclear cells. This TCR derives from a person between 18 and 75 years old in good health. CDR3 sequence: CASTRGNSQPQHF. The sequenced CDR3 bases are TGTGCCAGCACCCGGGGAAACAGTCAGCCC. Complete variable domain (other parts from reference TRBV2 and TRBJ1-5): EPEVTQTPSHQVTQMGQEVILRCVPISNHLYFYWYRQILGQKVEFLVSFYNNEISEKSEIFDDQFSVERPDGSNFTLKIRSTKLEDSAMYFCASTRGNSQPQHFGDGTRLSIL.